This T cell receptor (beta chain) emerged from a study of molecular identifiers for immune sequencing clone quantification. The CDR3 extends over 13 amino acids. Germline assignment: CDR1 WSHSY and CDR2 SAAADI. The CD8+CD4-CCR7+CD45RA+ phenotype defined the sorted naive CD8 T cells. TCRdb reprocessed the PCR reads via MiXCR and lists one record per CDR3 protein. Of about half a million distinct CDR3 sequences in the sample, 25% were seen once. In this sample, this clonotype turned up a few times. The junction does not match germline at one end; this may be a read error. What was sequenced was naive CD8+ T cells from blood, with Jurkat cell RNA spiked in. Subset: FACS-sorted CD8+CD4-CCR7+CD45RA+ naive T cells. This receptor was obtained from a human donor in good health. Some libraries in this study had Jurkat cell RNA spiked in. The chain is built from TRBV10-2 and TRBJ1-1; D gene uncertain. In nucleotides, the CDR3 is TGCGCCAGCAGAACACAGAAGAACACTGGAGCTTTCTTT. Its protein product is CASRTQKNTGAFF.